Listed below are T cell receptor beta chains from one sample, sequenced in a study of cytomegalovirus exposure and HLA in healthy donors. Repertoires were generated with immunoSEQ multiplex PCR, while TCRdb's copy carries only in-frame clones and drops some. The sample carries 150,000 to 200,000 clones, 65% to 70% recorded once. Sample: PBMCs. These receptors came from a man aged 30 to 39 in good health and CMV-seropositive. Each CDR3 is given with its conserved first and last residue. A D gene is named only where the DNA matches it firmly. Clone size is not always given. Where it is, it says once, few, many or a class for expanded clones.

TRBD1	few	TRBV9	TRBJ2-7	TGTGCCAGCAGCGGGACAGGGGACTCCTACGAGCAGTACTTC	CASSGTGDSYEQYF
TRBD2	.	TRBV5-1	TRBJ2-3	TGCGCCAGCAGCTTGCTCCGACTAGCGGAAGGCACAGATACGCAGTATTTT	CASSLLRLAEGTDTQYF
TRBD1	once	TRBV28	TRBJ2-5	TGTGCCAGCAGTTTCGGATCTGGATGGGACAGTCAAGAGACCCAGTACTTC	CASSFGSGWDSQETQYF
TRBD1	.	TRBV28	TRBJ1-1	TGTGCCAGCAATCTACAGGGGGCCCCGGCCACTGAAGCTTTCTTT	CASNLQGAPATEAFF
.	.	TRBV5-1	TRBJ2-1	TGCGCCAGCAGCTTTTTACAGGGAATGAGCAATGAGCAGTTCTTC	CASSFLQGMSNEQFF
TRBD1	.	TRBV2	TRBJ2-2	TGTGCCAGCAGGGCTGACAGGGGGCGGACCGGGGAGCTGTTTTTT	CASRADRGRTGELFF
.	.	TRBV7-9	TRBJ2-7	TGTGCCAGCAGCCCCTCGGAGGGGACAGCCTCCTACGAGCAGTACTTC	CASSPSEGTASYEQYF
.	once	TRBV7-9	TRBJ2-3	TGTGCCAGCAGCTTAGCACAGGGTTATGCCGATACGCAGTATTTT	CASSLAQGYADTQYF
.	.	TRBV5-1	TRBJ2-5	TGCGCCAGCAGCTTGGCTGCCCAAAAACAGGAGACCCAGTACTTC	CASSLAAQKQETQYF
TRBD2	.	TRBV7-9	TRBJ2-1	TGTGCCAGCAGCCCGACTAGCGGGAGATATAATGAGCAGTTCTTC	CASSPTSGRYNEQFF
TRBD2	.	TRBV15	TRBJ2-3	TGTGCCACCAGCAGAAGGACTAGCGGCACAGATACGCAGTATTTT	CATSRRTSGTDTQYF
TRBD1	.	TRBV11-2	TRBJ2-1	TGTGCCAGCAGACCAATAGGGTCCCCGGGACAGAGCTACAATGAGCAGTTCTTC	CASRPIGSPGQSYNEQFF
.	.	TRBV4-1	TRBJ2-1	TGCGCCAGCAGCCAGAGGACTCTTATTGATGAGCAGTTCTTC	CASSQRTLIDEQFF
.	.	TRBV5-1	TRBJ1-1	TGCGCCAGCAGCTTGGATCTCAACACTGAAGCTTTCTTT	CASSLDLNTEAFF
TRBD2	.	TRBV9	TRBJ2-6	TGTGCCAGCAGCACTCCTCTAGCGGGAGCTCCAAACTCTGGGGCCAACGTCCTGACTTTC	CASSTPLAGAPNSGANVLTF
TRBD2	.	TRBV6-4	TRBJ2-1	TGTGCCAGCAGTGGGACTAGCGACAATGAGCAGTTCTTC	CASSGTSDNEQFF
.	.	TRBV5-1	TRBJ2-7	TGCGCCAGCAGCTTTTTGAGCTCCTACGAGCAGTACTTC	CASSFLSSYEQYF
TRBD1	.	TRBV6-6	TRBJ2-7	TGTGCCAGCAGTTACTCGAAGGGGGCGTACGAGCAGTACTTC	CASSYSKGAYEQYF
.	.	TRBV30	TRBJ2-3	TGTGCCCTGAGCCAGGCCCCTCCAACGCAGTATTTT	CALSQAPPTQYF
.	once	TRBV6-5	TRBJ2-1	TGTGCCAGCAGCAATGGTGGTAGCTACAATGAGCAGTTCTTC	CASSNGGSYNEQFF
.	.	TRBV4-1	TRBJ1-3	TGCGCCAGCAGCCAAGACCCGACAGAGGGAAACACCATATATTTT	CASSQDPTEGNTIYF
TRBD1	.	TRBV5-1	TRBJ1-1	TGCGCCAGCAGCTTGGATGTGGGAGAGGGGGCTTTGAATACTGAAGCTTTCTTT	CASSLDVGEGALNTEAFF
.	.	TRBV5-4	TRBJ1-6	TGTGCCAGCAGCTTGCAGGGGAATTCACCCCTCCACTTT	CASSLQGNSPLHF
.	few	TRBV18	TRBJ1-5	TGTGCCAGCTCACGGCCTACTCCGGGAGACAATCAGCCCCAGCATTTT	CASSRPTPGDNQPQHF
.	.	TRBV9	TRBJ2-7	TGTGCCAGCAGCCTGGAGGGCCGCTACGAGCAGTACTTC	CASSLEGRYEQYF
.	.	TRBV5-1	TRBJ2-7	TGCGCCAGCAGCTCCGGGCCGGGGGAGCAGTACTTC	CASSSGPGEQYF
.	.	TRBV19	TRBJ1-2	TGTGCCAGTATTAATTCAGGGTTCTATGGCTACACCTTC	CASINSGFYGYTF
.	.	TRBV10-1	TRBJ2-7	TGTGCCAGCAGTGACATCCCCGGGGAGCAGTACTTC	CASSDIPGEQYF
.	once	TRBV6-5	TRBJ2-7	TGTGCCACCAAGAACCGGGATTTTACCTACGAGCAGTACTTC	CATKNRDFTYEQYF
.	.	TRBV9	TRBJ2-5	TGTGCCAGCAGCCCCGGGTCTGTGAAAGAGACCCAGTACTTC	CASSPGSVKETQYF
.	.	TRBV27	TRBJ2-5	TGTGCCAGCAGTTTAAACGGGGAGACCCAGTACTTC	CASSLNGETQYF
.	.	TRBV19	TRBJ1-5	TGTGCCAGTAGTTCCCAAATTAATCAGCCCCAGCATTTT	CASSSQINQPQHF
TRBD2	.	TRBV7-8	TRBJ2-7	TGTGCCAGCAGCTTACGAGCTAGCGGGAGCAACGTGTTTGCCGATGGCGAGCAGTACTTC	CASSLRASGSNVFADGEQYF
.	few	TRBV5-8	TRBJ2-1	TGTGCCAGCAGCCGGGGGGCTACCCCAGACAATGAGCAGTTCTTC	CASSRGATPDNEQFF
.	.	TRBV4-1	TRBJ1-2	TGCGCCAGCAGCCAAGGGGAGCGGGGCGGTTTGTATGGCTACACCTTC	CASSQGERGGLYGYTF
TRBD2	.	TRBV27	TRBJ2-1	TGTGCCAGCAGTGGAGGACTAGCGGACCAGAGCGCCCACAATGAGCAGTTCTTC	CASSGGLADQSAHNEQFF
.	.	TRBV6-5	TRBJ2-2	TGTGCCAGCACCATAGGGGGACCGAACACCGGGGAGCTGTTTTTT	CASTIGGPNTGELFF
.	.	TRBV5-8	TRBJ1-1	TGTGCCAGCAGCCGGGGGAGGTTAAACACTGAAGCTTTCTTT	CASSRGRLNTEAFF
.	.	TRBV6-1	TRBJ1-6	TGTGCCAGCAGTGCCCCGAGCTCCTATAATTCACCCCTCCACTTT	CASSAPSSYNSPLHF
.	.	TRBV12-5	TRBJ2-6	TGTGCTAGTGGTTTGGTATGGGGCAACTTGGACCAGGGATCTGGGGCCAACGTCCTGACTTTC	CASGLVWGNLDQGSGANVLTF